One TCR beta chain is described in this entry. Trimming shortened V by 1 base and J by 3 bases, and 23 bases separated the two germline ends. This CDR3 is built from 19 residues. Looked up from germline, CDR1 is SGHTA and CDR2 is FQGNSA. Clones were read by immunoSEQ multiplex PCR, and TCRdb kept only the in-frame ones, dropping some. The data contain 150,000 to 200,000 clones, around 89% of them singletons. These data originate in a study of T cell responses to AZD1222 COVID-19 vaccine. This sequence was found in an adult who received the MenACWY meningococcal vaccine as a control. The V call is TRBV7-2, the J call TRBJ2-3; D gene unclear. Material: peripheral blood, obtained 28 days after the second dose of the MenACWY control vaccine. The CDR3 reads CASSLVFTPRVGGTDTQYF. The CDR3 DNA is TGTGCCAGCAGCTTAGTATTTACCCCAAGGGTAGGCGGAACAGATACGCAGTATTTT.